Following are 22 T cell receptor beta chains from one sample sequenced in a study of molecular identifiers for immune sequencing clone quantification. TCRdb re-derived calls from the PCR reads in MiXCR, one entry per CDR3 protein. This table holds around 300,000 distinct CDR3 sequences, roughly a quarter found once. The sample was naive CD8+ T cells from blood, with Jurkat cell RNA spiked in. Indicated subset: FACS-sorted CD8+CD4-CCR7+CD45RA+ naive T cells. The receptors were gathered from a human donor in good health. Some libraries in this study had Jurkat cell RNA spiked in.

There are many counts of this clonotype. The chain carries TRBV9 and TRBJ2-3; possibly TRBD1 for D (6 bases). CDR1 is SGDLS, CDR2 YYNGEE, per germline. This CDR3 comprises 20 residues. The V gene lost 3 bases and the J gene lost 0 bases, with 26 bases spanning the gap. For the CDR3, the DNA is TGTGCCAGCAGCGGATTCGTGGGATCAGGGGAGACCTTTAGCACAGATACGCAGTATTTT. This sequence encodes CASSGFVGSGETFSTDTQYF.

This chain links TRBV4-3 with TRBJ2-2, with 9 bases lining up with TRBD1. This CDR3 is 17 amino acids long. Germline values: CDR1 LGHNA, CDR2 YSLEER. Unmatched junction bases numbered 6, after V lost 1 base and J lost 3 bases. The DNA for the CDR3 is TGCGCCAGCAGCCAAGGGAGACAGGGGGTATACACCGGGGAGCTGTTTTTT. Translated, it gives CASSQGRQGVYTGELFF.

This clonotype turned up a few times. CDR3 loop: CSVPSGTTYEQYF. The CDR3 DNA reads TGCAGTGTCCCTAGCGGGACCACCTACGAGCAGTACTTC. The V and J genes are TRBV20-1 and TRBJ2-7; 9 bases match TRBD2. Germline V gene data show CDR1 as DFQATT and CDR2 as SNEGSKA (reference sequence). CDR3 size: 13 residues. The V segment lost 7 bases and the J segment 2 bases; nucleotides outside the gene matches: 6.

J is TRBJ2-3 and V is TRBV6-6; TRBD2 matches at 7 bases. There are 17 residues in the CDR3. V was clipped by 0 bases and J by 0 bases; unmatched bases: 6. Germline loops: CDR1 MNHNY, CDR2 SVGAGI (reference sequence). In nucleotides, the CDR3 is TGTGCCAGCAGTTACTCGATGACGGGAGGCAGCACAGATACGCAGTATTTT. Translated, it gives CASSYSMTGGSTDTQYF.

This clonotype showed up just a few times. This sequence joins TRBV5-6 and TRBJ1-1, with 9 bases matching TRBD1. The CDR3 loop spans 16 amino acids. CDR1 and CDR2 (germline): SGHDT, YYEEEE. Trimming cost V 1 base and J 0 bases; bases outside gene matches: 4. CDR3 coding DNA: TGTGCCAGCAGCTTGAGACAGGGGGTTATGAACACTGAAGCTTTCTTT. It yields the protein CASSLRQGVMNTEAFF.

The chain employs TRBV12-3 or TRBV12-4 and TRBJ2-1, with D hard to call. CDR3 size: 15 residues. V shed 5 bases and J shed 4 bases, with 15 bases lying between them. The CDR3 protein is CASSTTGYAYNEQFF. Here the CDR3 DNA reads TGTGCCAGCAGTACCACCGGATACGCATACAATGAGCAGTTCTTC.

The chain joins TRBV6-2 or TRBV6-3 to TRBJ2-6; TRBD2 matches at 14 bases. Trimming took 7 bases from V and 1 from J; bases not matched to a gene: 3. The CDR3 consists of 17 residues. Per the germline V gene, CDR1 is MNHEY and CDR2 is SVGEGT. Here the CDR3 reads CASTGLAGGSGANVLTF. For the CDR3, the DNA is TGTGCCAGCACTGGACTAGCGGGAGGATCTGGGGCCAACGTCCTGACTTTC.

As for this clonotype: This may be a read error: a much more frequent sequence differs by one nucleotide. The V and J genes are TRBV7-9 and TRBJ2-3, with a tentative D call TRBD2 (5 bases). Deletions cut 3 bases from V and 5 bases from J, with 15 bases between. There are 15 residues in the CDR3. CDR1 is SEHNR, CDR2 FQNEAQ, per germline (reference sequence). The chain's CDR3 is CASSFTDGVLDTQYF. The DNA of the CDR3 is TGTGCCAGCAGCTTTACCGACGGGGTACTAGATACGCAGTATTTT.

Note on this clonotype: A much larger clonotype is one base distant, so this may be a read error. Because the CDR3 is missing its conserved closing phenylalanine or tryptophan, this is likely a read error. The rearrangement joins TRBV15 to TRBJ2-3; D is possibly TRBD2 (5 bases). The length of the CDR3 is 15 residues. V lost 3 bases, J lost 4 bases, and 14 bases lay in between. Germline CDR1 and CDR2: LNHNV and YYDKDF (reference sequence). The CDR3, as DNA: TGTGCCACCAGCAGTCCCGGGGAACGTTCAGATACGCAGTATCTT. Translated, it gives CATSSPGERSDTQYL.

The chain recombines TRBV11-2 with TRBJ2-7, with 8 bases that match TRBD2. From germline, CDR1 is SGHAT and CDR2 FQNNGV. Losses at the gene ends were 5 bases for V and 5 bases for J; bases not matched to a gene: 8. This CDR3 spans 14 amino acids. The CDR3 reads CASSPRPAGDEQYF. CDR3 nucleotides: TGTGCCAGCAGCCCAAGACCAGCGGGAGACGAGCAGTACTTC. Drawing the rest from reference TRBV11-2 and TRBJ2-7, the complete variable domain is EAGVAQSPRYKIIEKRQSVAFWCNPISGHATLYWYQQILGQGPKLLIQFQNNGVVDDSQLPKDRFSAERLKGVDSTLKIQPAKLEDSAVYLCASSPRPAGDEQYFGPGTRLTVT.

This clonotype has at least ten counts. The V call is TRBV28, the J call TRBJ1-4; tentatively, D is TRBD1 (5 bases). The V gene lost 4 bases and the J gene lost 5 bases, with 8 bases spanning the gap. From germline, CDR1 is MDHEN and CDR2 SYDVKM. The CDR3 consists of 13 residues. The CDR3 loop is CASSYSGNEKLFF. In DNA form, the CDR3 reads TGTGCCAGCAGTTACTCAGGGAATGAAAAACTGTTTTTT.

The chain carries TRBV5-6 and TRBJ2-7; D ambiguous. The CDR3 contains 13 residues. V was shortened by 1 base and J by 3 bases, with 8 bases between the two germline ends. The germline gives CDR1 SGHDT, CDR2 YYEEEE. The CDR3 nucleotides read TGTGCCAGCAGCTTGTTACGGAGCTACGAGCAGTACTTC. It translates to CASSLLRSYEQYF.

This clonotype was counted ten times or more. The rearrangement joins TRBV7-9 to TRBJ1-3; D uncertain. CDR1 SEHNR and CDR2 FQNEAQ come from the germline V gene (reference sequence). Trimming left V 4 bases short and J 0 bases short, with 10 bases between. The CDR3 has 15 residues. The CDR3 here is CASSSTDNSGNTIYF. Here the CDR3 DNA reads TGTGCCAGCAGCTCCACAGACAACTCTGGAAACACCATATATTTT.

This sequence joins TRBV27 and TRBJ2-2; D tentatively fits TRBD1 or TRBD2 (5 bases each). The CDR3 has 14 residues. The germline V gene has CDR1 MNHEY and CDR2 SMNVEV (reference sequence). V lost 8 bases to trimming and J lost 4 bases, with 14 bases between them. CDR3 amino acids: CASQGVHLTGELFF. As DNA, the CDR3 is TGTGCCAGCCAGGGAGTACATCTCACCGGGGAGCTGTTTTTT.

Comment on this clonotype: The conserved closing phenylalanine or tryptophan is absent in this CDR3, likely reflecting a read error. The chain carries TRBV4-1 and TRBJ2-7; D is ambiguous. Germline V CDR1 and CDR2: MGHRA, YSYEKL. This CDR3 contains 15 residues. The V end was cut by 0 bases, the J end by 0 bases, with 9 bases between. The CDR3 spells CASSQDRADSYEQYS. DNA of the CDR3: TGCGCCAGCAGCCAAGATCGGGCAGACTCCTACGAGCAGTACTCC.

This clonotype was found a few times. This chain links TRBV12-3 or TRBV12-4 with TRBJ2-4; no clear D gene. The CDR3 extends over 16 amino acids. Trimming took off 2 bases at V and 0 bases at J, with 11 bases between the two ends. CDR3 DNA sequence: TGTGCCAGCAGTTTAACCAATATACTAGCCAAAAACATTCAGTACTTC. It specifies CASSLTNILAKNIQYF.

DNA of the CDR3: TGTGCCAGCAGTTACTCGAGTAAGCCAGGGACAGGGTACTCATCCTACGAGCAGTACTTC. Translated: CASSYSSKPGTGYSSYEQYF. V gene TRBV6-2 or TRBV6-3 combines with J gene TRBJ2-7, with 9 bases matching TRBD1. There are 20 residues in the CDR3. From germline, CDR1 is MNHEY and CDR2 SVGEGT. Trimming took 0 bases from V and 1 from J; bases not matched to a gene: 16.

The count of this clonotype is one. The junction departs from germline at one end; a sequencing error may be responsible. This chain connects TRBV6-5 to TRBJ2-3; no definite D call. This CDR3 is built from 13 residues. Germline V gene sequence: CDR1 MNHEY, CDR2 SVGAGI. Here the CDR3 DNA reads TGTGTCAGCAGTTTAACAGACTGTGATACGCAGTATTTT. Amino acid sequence: CVSSLTDCDTQYF.

V is TRBV12-3 or TRBV12-4 and J is TRBJ2-5; the D call may be TRBD1 or TRBD2 (5 bases each). Trimming removed 3 bases at V and 8 bases at J, with 10 bases between. This CDR3 region has 12 residues. The CDR3: CASSFFGATQYF. The CDR3 nucleotides read TGTGCCAGCAGTTTCTTCGGGGCAACCCAGTACTTC.

This clonotype was picked up many times. This chain uses TRBV28 with TRBJ2-7; 8 bases match TRBD1. V dropped 1 base and J dropped 2; count of bases not matched to a gene: 16. This CDR3 spans 19 amino acids. The germline V gene encodes CDR1 MDHEN and CDR2 SYDVKM. The CDR3 bases are TGTGCCAGCAGTTTATTCCCCAGCTCCGGCCCGGGACAGGCCTACGAGCAGTACTTC. Translated, it gives CASSLFPSSGPGQAYEQYF.

The V and J genes are TRBV10-3 and TRBJ2-5; TRBD1 is a possible D gene (5 bases). This CDR3 has 14 amino acids. Looked up from germline, CDR1 is ENHRY and CDR2 is SYGVKD. The V end was cut by 4 bases, the J end by 5 bases, with 14 bases between. CDR3 amino acids: CAISGSGFRETQYF. Written as DNA, the CDR3 is TGTGCCATCAGTGGGTCAGGGTTTCGCGAGACCCAGTACTTC.

CDR3 bases: TGCGCCAGCAGCCCCACGGTGGGTTGCACCGGGGAGCTGTTTTTT. It specifies CASSPTVGCTGELFF. The rearrangement uses TRBV5-1 and TRBJ2-2; D not resolved. Trimming took 4 bases from V and 4 from J, leaving 14 bases between them. Per the germline V gene, CDR1 is SGHRS and CDR2 is YFSETQ. This CDR3 region has 15 residues.